This T cell receptor beta chain came from a study of cytomegalovirus exposure and HLA in healthy donors (TCRdb year 2017). Context from the whole study: An earlier analysis of roughly 610 of the donors reported about 260 Gb of sequence data and 117 million unique TCR beta sequences obtained from 150 million to 200 million T cells. An early release covering more than 500 HLA-typed donors comprised about 300 gigabases of sequencing data and around 80 million unique TCR sequences. The genetic ancestry cluster associated with self-reported Caucasian donors included 81% of the roughly 380 genotyped donors. The study was designed to test whether signatures of past pathogen exposure could be identified by cataloging public T cell receptors. The study used immunosequencing to profile the T cell repertoires of 666 subjects and linked those repertoires to cytomegalovirus serostatus. Besides the first cohort of approximately 710 subjects, a separate validation cohort made up of over 95 different subjects was used. To predict cytomegalovirus infection status, the study combined high-throughput TCR immunosequencing, statistical association of individual TCRs with disease status, and machine learning. A later analysis re-analyzed previously published TCR beta repertoires from about 600 donors and added high-resolution HLA genotyping to study TCR occurrence patterns. Rather than using new phenotypic data, the later analysis identified candidate immune exposures from TCR beta sequences and from how often those sequences occurred across donors. In an earlier analysis of around 540 of the donors, high-throughput TCR beta sequencing was used to judge whether each TCR beta V gene segment behaved as functional or pseudogenic. Donor age, sex, ethnicity and CMV serostatus were compiled alongside the repertoire data. In a later genetic analysis, genome-wide SNP genotypes for about three fifths of the roughly 670 donors were used, and that subset was treated as a discovery cohort. All discovery cohort repertoires had been generated on a single sequencing platform. HLA typing covered class I and class II loci at four-digit resolution. Typing coverage varied by locus: roughly 629-640 donors for A, B, C, DRB1 and DQB1; under 550 for DQA1; about 600 for DPA1; under 490 for DPB1. Because of strong linkage in the cohort, five DR-DQ haplotypes were treated as single units for association and clustering. On average, about 200,000 unique TCR beta nucleotide sequences were sequenced per donor among 350 to 400 genotyped donors of the cohort, with roughly 18% of those sequences being non-productive.

Study-level results and caveats: HLA typing was unavailable for some donors at each locus, so association tests used only the typed subset. Immune exposure information for the cohort was limited to CMV serostatus. A cluster of highly shared sequence variants was judged likely to represent a technical artifact of the sequencing pipeline. In the study, about 150 TCR beta chains were listed as associated with cytomegalovirus. Across donors, most TCR sequences were observed very rarely, whereas some public TCRs were present in many individuals. Some IMGT-functional V segments, including TRBV6-2 and TRBV6-3, could not be told apart with the 87-base-pair reads, so those segments were excluded. Compared with equally common non-associated chains, HLA-associated TCR beta chains in a later analysis were more clonally expanded and had lower generation probabilities. In both the original and validation cohorts, the classifier was reported to diagnose cytomegalovirus status with high specificity and sensitivity. Roughly uniform sequencing depth across donors was assumed in presence/absence analyses, although this assumption may not hold. A further reported finding was that TCR beta sequences accurately predicted the HLA-A and HLA-B alleles for most subjects in the first cohort. A later analysis found that TCR association rates varied across HLA loci, with DRB1 alleles showing the most associated TCRs and HLA-C alleles the fewest. In this cohort, only TCR beta chains were sequenced, and detectable features were limited by the absence of alpha or paired-chain data. Because counts were too low, fewer than 20 rarely observed V segments, including chromosome 9 orphons, were excluded from the earlier analysis of 587 of the donors. The authors suggested that the approach could potentially be extended to other disease states and immunological phenotypes. At a false discovery rate of 0.05, a later analysis linked 16,951 TCR beta sequences to specific HLA alleles. According to a later analysis, parvovirus B19, influenza, CMV and Epstein-Barr virus appeared linked to several top co-occurrence clusters. In an earlier analysis of under 600 of the donors, most TCR beta V segments were observed in productive rearrangements about 87% or about 30% of the time, broadly matching IMGT annotations. A later genetic analysis reported fewer N-insertions in productive TCRs among donors in an Asian-associated ancestry cluster than the approximately 670-donor mean. Correlated functional status among segregating V segments might reflect linkage disequilibrium, but an unknown experimental factor could not be ruled out. According to a later analysis, most CMV-associated TCR beta chains appeared to be HLA-restricted, and the HLA associations seemed to be driven largely by CMV exposure. In vitro tests confirmed that a few of the cytomegalovirus-associated TCR beta chains recognize cytomegalovirus antigens. Assigning TCR associations to individual alleles was difficult when HLA alleles, especially DR and DQ, strongly co-occurred. An association between a missense DCLRE1C variant and V-gene and J-gene trimming of TCR beta chains was found in a later genetic analysis and replicated in an independent cohort.

In total, roughly 710 healthy bone marrow donors made up the cohort. All cohort members were sampled while nominally healthy, although unrecorded immune exposures were likely present. The donor was CMV seronegative and belonged to the group of 320 or so seronegative cohort members. A peripheral blood sample was provided by each donor, and peripheral blood mononuclear cells were used for TCR beta sequencing. The Qiagen DNeasy Blood Extraction Kit was used to extract genomic DNA from the blood cell samples. Library method: the immunoSEQ multiplex PCR assay. For the multiplex PCR, a mixture combining 60 forward primers for TCR Vbeta segments and 13 reverse primers for TCR Jbeta segments was used. A multiplex PCR assay on genomic DNA amplified the CDR3 region of rearranged TCR beta genes. The amplified TCR beta libraries were sequenced on the Illumina HiSeq System as 87-base-pair reads. The paper's data handling went like this. A later analysis counted some 74 million unique TCR beta chains across the 670 or so repertoires, and 10 million to 12 million of these chains were shared by at least two donors. To remove PCR and sequencing errors, raw reads were error-corrected and collapsed into unique sequences using a nearest-neighbor algorithm that merged closely related sequences. CDR3 sequences were aligned to IMGT reference sequences to assign V, D and J gene segments. Each retained sequence needed at least a six-nucleotide match to both a V gene segment and a J gene segment. A rearrangement was called productive if the CDR3 had no stop codons and remained in frame with V and J, and every other rearrangement was called non-productive. Following IMGT convention, CDR3 was defined as the stretch from the second conserved V-encoded cysteine to the conserved J-encoded phenylalanine. Sequences without an unambiguous match to a single V gene segment were excluded from the earlier analysis of several hundred of the donors. In an earlier analysis of approximately 590 of the donors, a V segment was called functional when productive rearrangements were above 56.7%, and segregating when the standard deviation between donors exceeded 5%. A statistical classification framework was built for diagnosing cytomegalovirus status from the catalog of TCR beta chain sequences. V and J gene assignment, in a later analysis, came from comparing TCR nucleotide sequences with IMGT/GENE-DB human TR gene sequences. Using the TCRdist pipeline, a later analysis assigned CDR3 sequences along with most-parsimonious VDJ recombination scenarios. In a later analysis, each TCR beta chain was defined by its CDR3 amino acid sequence together with its V-gene family, and reads lacking a unique V-gene family were excluded. A later analysis removed several hundred highly shared, low-generation-probability nucleotide sequences to deal with suspected cross-contamination and a sequencing artifact. For each public chain, a later analysis derived a clonal expansion index from normalized ranks of inferred template counts within each repertoire. In a later analysis, generation probabilities were computed with a VDJ recombination model fitted to out-of-frame rearrangements, and the resulting probabilities were checked against IGoR. A later analysis scored TCR-TCR, TCR-HLA and TCR-CMV co-occurrence with hypergeometric tests, applying a repertoire-size bias correction to TCR pairs. In a later analysis, false discovery rates were estimated by permuting HLA or CMV assignments 20 times. In a later analysis, co-occurring TCRs were grouped using DBSCAN, and TCRdist sequence similarity was added for clustering within HLA-allele-positive subsets. Co-occurrence clustering excluded repertoires with fewer than 30,000 or more than 120,000 public chains, plus five with anomalous nucleotide sharing. In TCRdb, the immuneACCESS table is reduced to in-frame sequences with V and J assigned. These tables do not hold every clone; where another copy was compared, an unresolved V gene accounts for under half, and the others remain unexplained. V and J calls plus clone size are reproduced from that table; the DNA served to infer D and trimming. The sample table lists 150,000 or so clones, roughly 80% of them with a count of one. The ten largest clones capture about 2% of the sample.

Regarding this clone: The target of this receptor is not known. The input lacks base qualities; no much larger clone sits a single base away.

V is clipped by 8 bases and J by 4 bases, and the sequence between their germline boundaries is 9 bases long. The CDR3 covers 10 residues, taking in both the cysteine and the phenylalanine. Only the CDR3 portion is preserved as DNA: 30 bases, with reading frame beginning at the first base. The germline V gene (reference sequence) provides CDR1 DFQATT and CDR2 SNEGSKA. The sequence joins TRBV20-1 to TRBJ2-7, and perhaps TRBD2 as D gene, on 5 matching bases. The material sequenced was PBMCs. The clonotype originates from a female donor in good health and CMV-seronegative. The nucleotide sequence reads TGCAGTCCCCCGGGGTACGAGCAGTACTTC. It specifies CSPPGYEQYF.